Each of the 10 T cell receptor beta chains below was sequenced from the same sample in a study of blood T cell repertoires in COVID-19. Libraries were prepared by immunoSEQ multiplex PCR; TCRdb keeps only in-frame clonotypes and omits some of them. The sample yields 100,000 or so clones, approximately 84% seen once. Sequenced sample: peripheral blood. Every receptor here comes from a man aged 40-55 years with active or convalescent COVID-19.

The chain has TRBV5-4 and TRBJ1-4, with D possibly matching TRBD1 (6 bases). CDR1 and CDR2 (germline): SGHNT, YYREEE (reference sequence). This CDR3 has 15 residues. V was pared by 1 base and J by 5 bases, with 12 bases between. CDR3 loop: CASSLYAGVNEKLFF. For the CDR3, the DNA is TGTGCCAGCAGCTTGTATGCAGGGGTCAATGAAAAACTGTTTTTT.

This clone was detected a few times. The DNA of the CDR3 is TGTGCCAGCAGCCAAGGCGGGGGCGGCGGGGCCTACGAGCAGTACTTC. It is translated as CASSQGGGGGAYEQYF. The J gene is TRBJ2-7, the V gene TRBV3-1 (or the pseudogene TRBV3-2), with D possibly TRBD2 on 7 matching bases. V was pared by 1 base and J by 2 bases, with 15 bases between. Germline assignment: CDR1 LGHDT and CDR2 YNNKEL (reference sequence). CDR3 length: 16 residues.

The rearrangement links TRBV11-2 to TRBJ2-1; the match to TRBD2 covers 7 bases. The germline V gene has CDR1 SGHAT and CDR2 FQNNGV. The CDR3 runs to 14 residues. V shed 5 bases, J shed 7 bases, and the junction held 8 bases outside the gene matches. CDR3 loop: CASSRNGRTNEQFF. CDR3 DNA sequence: TGTGCCAGCAGCCGGAACGGGAGGACAAATGAGCAGTTCTTC.

The chain recombines TRBV9 with TRBJ2-2, with 7 positions matching TRBD1. V lost 3 bases and J lost 0; bases outside the gene matches: 2. The length of the CDR3 is 15 residues. Germline CDR1 and CDR2: SGDLS and YYNGEE. In nucleotides, the CDR3 is TGTGCCAGCAGCGAGGGGACAGCGAACACCGGGGAGCTGTTTTTT. It is translated as CASSEGTANTGELFF.

The chain has TRBV2 and TRBJ2-3, with 8 bases that match TRBD2. Looked up from germline, CDR1 is SNHLY and CDR2 is FYNNEI. With V trimmed by 10 bases and J by 4 bases, 13 bases remained unmatched. There are 15 residues in the CDR3. The CDR3 DNA reads TGTGCCACCCTCCCTCAAAGGACTAGCCCAGATACGCAGTATTTT. This sequence encodes CATLPQRTSPDTQYF.

V is TRBV5-1 and J is TRBJ1-3; no reliable D call. Germline values: CDR1 SGHRS, CDR2 YFSETQ. Between the trimmed V and J ends, which lost 0 bases and 2 bases, there was a span of 6 bases. The CDR3 has 14 amino acids. DNA of the CDR3: TGCGCCAGCAGCTTGGGAGGTGCTGGAAACACCATATATTTT. Protein product: CASSLGGAGNTIYF.

The chain recombines TRBV27 with TRBJ1-5; TRBD1 might be the D (5 bases). V was cut by 5 bases and J by 2 bases, with 13 bases left in between. Germline V gives CDR1 MNHEY, CDR2 SMNVEV (reference sequence). The CDR3 contains 15 residues. The CDR3 DNA is TGTGCCAGCAGTGGAGGGACTTTAGGCAATCAGCCCCAGCATTTT. Translating it yields CASSGGTLGNQPQHF.

The chain carries TRBV4-3 and TRBJ1-6; D is perhaps TRBD1 (6 bases). V was clipped by 4 bases and J by 6 bases, with 16 bases between them. CDR1 and CDR2 (germline): LGHNA, YSLEER. CDR3 size: 16 residues. The CDR3 is CASSRTTGSSNSPLHF. CDR3 in DNA: TGCGCCAGCAGCCGGACGACAGGCTCGAGTAATTCACCCCTCCACTTT.

This chain connects TRBV9 to TRBJ2-1, with 14 positions matching TRBD2. Trimming cost V 3 bases and J 7 bases; bases outside gene matches: 6. The CDR3 runs 16 residues. Germline V lookup: CDR1 SGDLS, CDR2 YYNGEE. CDR3 sequence: CASSARLAGGLNEQFF. In DNA, the CDR3 is TGTGCCAGCAGCGCTCGACTAGCGGGGGGGCTGAATGAGCAGTTCTTC. Using reference TRBV9 and TRBJ2-1 for the parts outside the CDR3, the full variable domain is DSGVTQTPKHLITATGQRVTLRCSPRSGDLSVYWYQQSLDQGLQFLIQYYNGEERAKGNILERFSAQQFPDLHSELNLSSLELGDSALYFCASSARLAGGLNEQFFGPGTRLTVL.

The chain has TRBV30 and TRBJ2-1; 8 bases match TRBD2. The CDR3 has 13 residues. V lost 4 bases and J lost 7; bases outside the gene matches: 6. Per the germline V gene, CDR1 is GTSNPN and CDR2 is SVGIG (reference sequence). The CDR3 loop reads CAWTGGGLNEQFF. DNA of the CDR3: TGTGCCTGGACGGGCGGGGGGCTGAATGAGCAGTTCTTC.